This TCR beta chain stems from a study of control samples from healthy donors and cancer patients. The CDR3 numbers 19 amino acids, ends counted. In germline, CDR1 is MNHNY, CDR2 SVGAGI (reference sequence). Measured with immunoSEQ multiplex PCR; TCRdb has only the in-frame clones, and not every one. The repertoire consists of 190,000 or so clones, with approximately 92% occurring once and the leading ten covering roughly 1.5%. A word on this clone: The DNA is left out, because the CDR3 cannot be placed on it with certainty; the CDR3 is given as TCRdb lists it.

The clonotype originates from a man in his late teens or twenties in good health. The chain joins TRBV6-6 to TRBJ1-5. The sequenced material came from blood. Here the CDR3 reads CASSQLPSGRGNSNQPQHF.